In its sample, the clone carrying this T cell receptor beta chain was seen once. This sample was included in a study of cytomegalovirus exposure and HLA in healthy donors. The data were produced by immunoSEQ multiplex PCR, yet TCRdb's version contains in-frame clones alone and is incomplete. The table has 70,000 to 75,000 clones, 90% to 95% seen once; the top ten hold less than 2%. Unmatched junction bases numbered 21, after V lost 8 bases and J lost 6 bases. The CDR3 consists of 18 residues. CDR1 and CDR2 (germline): ENHRY, SYGVKD. Sequences were obtained from PBMCs. The rearrangement links TRBV10-3 to TRBJ2-2; 7 bases agree with TRBD2. The receptor's source is a woman aged 18-29 years in good health and CMV-seropositive. The CDR3: CAIGVSWVLGGPAGELFF. Here the CDR3 DNA reads TGTGCCATCGGAGTCTCTTGGGTATTGGGAGGGCCTGCCGGGGAGCTGTTTTTT.